This T cell receptor (beta chain) derives from a study of cytomegalovirus exposure and HLA in healthy donors. PCR involved 60 Vbeta and 13 Jbeta primers. Generated by immunoSEQ multiplex PCR, the TCRdb table keeps only in-frame clones and is missing some. The sample includes more than 200,000 clones, under 70% of them seen just once. The sample was PBMCs. The sequence was obtained from a man aged 35-49 years in good health and CMV-seropositive.

CDR3: CASSQENLSGETQYF. The CDR3 coding sequence is TGCGCCAGCAGCCAAGAAAACCTCTCCGGGGAGACCCAGTACTTC. The V and J genes are TRBV4-1 and TRBJ2-5; D uncertain. Germline CDR1 is MGHRA and CDR2 is YSYEKL. Trimming shortened V by 0 bases and J by 5 bases, and 13 bases separated the two germline ends. The CDR3 runs 15 residues.